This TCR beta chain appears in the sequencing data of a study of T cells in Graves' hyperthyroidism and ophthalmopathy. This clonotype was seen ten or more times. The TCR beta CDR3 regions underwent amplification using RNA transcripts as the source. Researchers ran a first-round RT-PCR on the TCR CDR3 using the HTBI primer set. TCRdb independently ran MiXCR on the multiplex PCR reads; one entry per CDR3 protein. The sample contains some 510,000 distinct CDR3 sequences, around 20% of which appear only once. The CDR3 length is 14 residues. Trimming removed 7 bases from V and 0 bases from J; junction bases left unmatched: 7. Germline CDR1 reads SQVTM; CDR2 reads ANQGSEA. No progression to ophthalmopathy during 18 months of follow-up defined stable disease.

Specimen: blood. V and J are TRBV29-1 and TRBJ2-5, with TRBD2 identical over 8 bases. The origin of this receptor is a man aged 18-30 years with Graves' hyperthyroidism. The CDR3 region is CSGAGAKYQETQYF. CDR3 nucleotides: TGCAGCGGAGCGGGGGCCAAGTACCAAGAGACCCAGTACTTC.